This TCR beta chain was observed in a study of blood T cell repertoires in COVID-19. Study as a whole: Researchers got acute and convalescent COVID-19 samples from the United States, Italy and Spain. The cDNA or gDNA used as material had been derived from T cells, B-cell-depleted T cells, or PBMCs.

Under the authors' procedure: Amplification of reference gene primers provided the estimated nucleated cell counts. Measured with immunoSEQ multiplex PCR; TCRdb has only the in-frame clones, and not every one. D and trimming were read from the DNA, whereas the V and J calls and clone size are those reported in that table. Here the sample spans some 120,000 clones, approximately 82% being singletons. Trimming at V came to 1 base and at J to 4 bases, leaving 6 bases not matched to a gene. Germline lookup yields CDR1 LGHNA and CDR2 YSLEER. The CDR3 covers 16 residues. The TCR sequence derives from a man between 65 and 80 years old with active or convalescent COVID-19. Sequenced sample: peripheral blood. The rearrangement joins TRBV4-3 to TRBJ2-1; TRBD1 matches at 8 bases. Here the CDR3 reads CASSQVSGTGYNEQFF. The CDR3 DNA reads as TGCGCCAGCAGCCAAGTATCCGGGACAGGATACAATGAGCAGTTCTTC.